This record concerns one TCR beta chain sequence. CDR3 length: 14 amino acids. The V gene's germline CDR1 is KGHSH and CDR2 LQKENI. Trimming took 3 bases from V and 6 from J, leaving 13 bases between them. This sample was included in a study of CD8 T cells in ankylosing spondylitis. A quantitative 5'-RACE method, one with molecular barcodes, was used to make TCR beta libraries. TCRdb fed the 5' RACE reads into MiXCR, producing one record per CDR3 protein. Of about 220,000 distinct CDR3 sequences listed, about 10% are singletons. The chain carries TRBV18 and TRBJ2-3; the D is unclear. The TCR originated in a male donor with ankylosing spondylitis or in good health (not recorded which). Sequences were obtained from blood, either unsorted or a sorted T cell fraction (not recorded which). The CDR3 bases are TGTGCCAGCTCACCGACATTTTCAGAGGATACGCAGTATTTT. Protein sequence: CASSPTFSEDTQYF.